This T cell receptor (beta chain) is from a study of early T cells in non-severe SARS-CoV-2 infection. Each CDR3 protein gets one entry after TCRdb re-called the 5' RACE reads with MiXCR. The sample comprises approximately 50,000 distinct CDR3 sequences, approximately 8% of which are singletons, and about 4% rests with the top ten. CDR3 size: 15 residues. J was trimmed by 6 bases and V by 6 bases; bases with no gene match: 6. Germline V gene lookup returns CDR1 LGHDT and CDR2 YNNKEL (reference sequence). Sequenced sample: whole blood. The sequence came from an adult who was a healthcare worker with PCR-confirmed SARS-CoV-2 infection or an uninfected control (not recorded which). This chain links TRBV3-1 with TRBJ2-1; 12 bases are shared with TRBD2. In DNA, the CDR3 is TGTGCCAGCAGAACTGGACTAGCGGGAAGCAATGAGCAGTTCTTC. Translating gives CASRTGLAGSNEQFF.